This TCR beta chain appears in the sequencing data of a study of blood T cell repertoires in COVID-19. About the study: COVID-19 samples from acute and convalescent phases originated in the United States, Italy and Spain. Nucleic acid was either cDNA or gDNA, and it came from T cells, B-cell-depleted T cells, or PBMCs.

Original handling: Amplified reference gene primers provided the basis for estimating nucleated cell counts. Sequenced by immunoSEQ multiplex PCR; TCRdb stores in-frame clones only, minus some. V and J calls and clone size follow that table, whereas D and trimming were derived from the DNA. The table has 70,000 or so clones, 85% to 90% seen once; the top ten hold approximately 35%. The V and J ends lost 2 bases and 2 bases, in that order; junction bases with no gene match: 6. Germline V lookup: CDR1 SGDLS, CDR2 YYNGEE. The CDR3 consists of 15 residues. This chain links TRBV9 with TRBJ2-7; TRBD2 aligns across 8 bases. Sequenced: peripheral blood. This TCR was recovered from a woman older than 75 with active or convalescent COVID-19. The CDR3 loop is CASSVGSGGTYEQYF. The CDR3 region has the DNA TGTGCCAGCAGCGTGGGGAGCGGGGGAACCTACGAGCAGTACTTC.